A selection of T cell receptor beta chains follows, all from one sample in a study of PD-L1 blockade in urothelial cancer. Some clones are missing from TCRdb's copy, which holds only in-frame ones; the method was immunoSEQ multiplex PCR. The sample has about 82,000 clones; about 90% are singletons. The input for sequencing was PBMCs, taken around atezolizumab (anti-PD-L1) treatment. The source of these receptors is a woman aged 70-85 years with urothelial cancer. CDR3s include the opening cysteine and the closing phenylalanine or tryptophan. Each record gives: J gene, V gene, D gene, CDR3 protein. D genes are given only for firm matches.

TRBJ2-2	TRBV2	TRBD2	CASQGTSGRNGELFF
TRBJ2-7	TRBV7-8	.	CASSLAGGLRYEQYF
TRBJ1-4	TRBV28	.	CASTEGNEKLFF
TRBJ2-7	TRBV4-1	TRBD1	CASSQGRGTGSYEQYF
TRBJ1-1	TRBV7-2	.	CASSFTGGTEAFF
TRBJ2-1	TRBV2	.	CASSESGLYEQFF
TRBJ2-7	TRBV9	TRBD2	CASSPGGLAGDEQYF
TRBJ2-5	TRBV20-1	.	CSASQETQYF
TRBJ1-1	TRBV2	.	CASSQGIRNTEAFF
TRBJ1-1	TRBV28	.	CASSFQGSGTEAFF